This T cell receptor beta chain was identified in a study of shared T cell receptors in the human thymus. Germline values: CDR1 MDHEN, CDR2 SYDVKM. This CDR3 has 20 amino acids. V was pared by 5 bases and J by 0 bases, with 16 bases of the junction left unmatched. Produced via immunoSEQ multiplex PCR; TCRdb's table is partial and in-frame only. Among 630,000 or so clones, around 87% were seen once, and the ten largest hold roughly 0.0089%. Separately, the same data were catalogued under a study of human thymus T cells. That work adds: Donors were healthy Finnish infants having corrective surgery for congenital heart defects. The study used thymus tissue resected during corrective heart surgery. Biased V and J segment usage appeared in thymus and peripheral blood. Unrelated individuals had highly overlapping thymic repertoires, as reported in related research.

The V call is TRBV28, the J call TRBJ2-7; 13 nucleotides line up with TRBD2. The TCR was taken from a boy in the first two years of life with a congenital heart defect. Source material: thymocytes. Here the CDR3 DNA reads TGTGCCAGCAGTGGGGAAAGGACTAGCGGGAGTAAGGGGAGCTCCTACGAGCAGTACTTC. Protein product: CASSGERTSGSKGSSYEQYF.